This record covers a single TCR beta chain. Its specific antigen is unknown. Base qualities were left out, and no much larger clone turns up one base away. The donors belonged to the validation cohort of 120 subjects, which was separate from the roughly 670-subject first cohort. Clipping removes 3 bases from V and 9 bases from J, with 7 as the unmatched junction base count. Looking up the germline V gene yields CDR1 KGHSH and CDR2 LQKENI. The CDR3 covers 14 residues, taking in both the cysteine and the phenylalanine. The retained sequence is limited to the CDR3, 42 bases, with the frame set at the first base. The record originates from a study of cytomegalovirus exposure and HLA in healthy donors (dated by TCRdb to the late 2010s). General notes on the study: According to a later analysis, one platform produced both the 100 to 150 validation repertoires and the roughly 650 repertoires of the first cohort. The study aimed to test whether cataloging public T cell receptors could reveal signatures of past pathogen exposure. A separate validation cohort of roughly 110 different subjects was used in addition to the 666-subject first cohort. To predict cytomegalovirus infection status, the study combined high-throughput TCR immunosequencing, statistical association of individual TCRs with disease status, and machine learning. General study outcomes and caveats: A later analysis had no HLA typing for the validation cohort, so co-occurrence there was scored across all 120 repertoires. According to the authors, the approach could potentially be generalized to other disease states and immunological phenotypes. Of the cluster scores, around 95% were above 0 in a later analysis, which found that TCRs clustered in the first cohort also tended to co-occur in the 110 or so validation repertoires. A few of the identified cytomegalovirus-associated TCR beta chains were confirmed in vitro to be specific for cytomegalovirus antigens. Most TCR sequences were observed very rarely across donors, whereas some public TCRs were present in many individuals. The classifier was reported to diagnose cytomegalovirus status with high specificity and sensitivity in both the original and validation cohorts. The study gave a list of 150 to 200 TCR beta chains associated with cytomegalovirus.

The library was produced with the immunoSEQ multiplex PCR assay. On the authors' methods: A statistical classification framework was built to diagnose cytomegalovirus status from the catalog of TCR beta chain sequences. TCRdb limited this immuneACCESS table to in-frame rearrangements with V and J called. A share of clones is missing; checked studies link under half to unresolved V genes, and the rest is unexplained. V and J calls plus clone size are reproduced from that table; the DNA served to infer D and trimming. In all, the sample holds tens of thousands of clones, and approximately 81% of those were seen once. Around 10% of the sample belongs to the ten largest clones.

The chain uses TRBV18 and TRBJ1-1; 10 middle bases align to TRBD1. What was sequenced was PBMCs. This sequence originates from a woman under 30 in good health and CMV-seropositive. The CDR3 region reads CASSPPTGGAKAFF. Read as DNA, the sequence is TGTGCCAGCTCACCCCCGACAGGGGGCGCCAAAGCTTTCTTT.